Presented here are 2 T cell receptor beta chains from one specimen sequenced in a study of breast tumors, draining lymph nodes, adjacent tissues. Axillary draining lymph nodes of breast cancer patients supplied the node samples. MiXCR, run by TCRdb on the multiplex PCR reads, gives a single entry per CDR3 protein. The sample shows 150,000 to 200,000 distinct CDR3 sequences, around a third of them seen only once. Sequences were obtained from axillary lymph node tissue. The receptor set was obtained from a female donor with breast cancer. Some clones in this sample may be carry-over from other donors' samples.

Concerning this clonotype itself: The junction does not match germline at one end; this may be a read error. The chain uses TRBV27 and TRBJ2-7; D may correspond to TRBD1 or TRBD2 (5 bases each). The length of the CDR3 is 15 residues. CDR1 and CDR2 (germline): MNHEY, SMNVEV (reference sequence). The CDR3 region has the DNA TGTGTCAGCAGTTTAAACCCGACGGGGACGTACGAGCAGTACTTC. This gives the protein CVSSLNPTGTYEQYF.

This clonotype was recorded at least ten times. This rearrangement joins TRBV7-3 to TRBJ2-3, with 9 nucleotides matching TRBD2. Germline CDR1 is SGHTA and CDR2 is FQGTGA. This CDR3 spans 16 amino acids. V lost 5 bases and J lost 2; bases outside the gene matches: 8. CDR3 bases: TGTGCCAGCAGCCCTACTAGCGGGTTTTCCACAGATACGCAGTATTTT. Amino acids: CASSPTSGFSTDTQYF.